Each of the 24 T cell receptor beta chains below was sequenced from the same sample in a study of shared clonotypes between healthy human individuals. TCRdb keeps only in-frame clones here, not all; method: immunoSEQ multiplex PCR. This sample has about 2 million clones, with roughly 94% found just once. The naive CD8 population came from CD45RO-negative cells selected for CCR7, without terminally differentiated effector memory CD45RA+ cells. The sequencing sample was made of naive CD8+ T cells sorted from blood. Source of these receptors: a man younger than 35 in good health.

V usage is TRBV25-1 and J usage is TRBJ2-3; the D gene is possibly TRBD2 (5 bases). The V gene's germline CDR1 is MGHDK and CDR2 SYGVNS. CDR3 size: 14 residues. V was pared by 3 bases and J by 4 bases, with 11 bases between. CDR3 sequence (DNA): TGTGCCAGCAGTGACAGCGAGGGCCCAGATACGCAGTATTTT. Translation: CASSDSEGPDTQYF.

This clone was detected only once. The V gene is TRBV11-2, the J gene TRBJ2-2; D remains ambiguous. Germline CDR1 and CDR2: SGHAT and FQNNGV. Trimming took 2 bases from V and 9 from J, leaving 10 bases between them. The CDR3 totals 13 residues. The chain's CDR3 is CASSLIGPWELFF. The CDR3 DNA sequence: TGTGCCAGCAGCTTAATCGGTCCGTGGGAGCTGTTTTTT. Together with reference TRBV11-2 and TRBJ2-2, the CDR3 gives the full variable domain: EAGVAQSPRYKIIEKRQSVAFWCNPISGHATLYWYQQILGQGPKLLIQFQNNGVVDDSQLPKDRFSAERLKGVDSTLKIQPAKLEDSAVYLCASSLIGPWELFFGEGSRLTVL.

The rearrangement joins TRBV10-3 to TRBJ2-1, with no clear D. The V gene lost 3 bases and the J gene lost 6 bases, with 9 bases spanning the gap. Germline lookup yields CDR1 ENHRY and CDR2 SYGVKD. The CDR3 runs 13 residues. The CDR3 nucleotides are TGTGCCATCAGTGACGCTAACAGCAATGAGCAGTTCTTC. Translation: CAISDANSNEQFF.

The chain has TRBV2 and TRBJ1-2; possibly TRBD1 for D (5 bases). The V end lost 6 bases, the J end lost 6 bases, and 20 bases lay between the germline ends. The CDR3 covers 15 residues. Germline CDR1 reads SNHLY; CDR2 reads FYNNEI. CDR3 loop: CASSAQELVADGYTF. The CDR3 DNA follows: TGTGCCAGCAGCGCACAGGAATTGGTTGCTGATGGCTACACCTTC.

The V call is TRBV5-1, the J call TRBJ2-3; 9 positions agree with TRBD2. This CDR3 contains 16 residues. Germline V gene lookup returns CDR1 SGHRS and CDR2 YFSETQ. V lost 5 bases and J lost 4; bases outside the gene matches: 11. In DNA form, the CDR3 reads TGCGCCAGCAGTTCCCCGGCGGGAGGGCGCGCAGATACGCAGTATTTT. Residues: CASSSPAGGRADTQYF.

This chain uses TRBV6-1 with TRBJ1-6, with D unresolved. CDR1 and CDR2 (germline): MNHNS, SASEGT. CDR3 length equals 13 residues. The V end lost 2 bases, the J end lost 6 bases, and 5 bases lay between the germline ends. The DNA of the CDR3 is TGTGCCAGCAGTGAACCCTTTAATTCACCCCTCCACTTT. Translated: CASSEPFNSPLHF.

The chain carries TRBV9 and TRBJ2-7; D possibly corresponds to TRBD2 (6 bases). V lost 4 bases, J lost 3 bases, and 14 bases lay in between. There are 14 residues in the CDR3. Germline values: CDR1 SGDLS, CDR2 YYNGEE. As DNA, the CDR3 is TGTGCCAGCAGCCCACAGGACTACCACTACGAGCAGTACTTC. Protein sequence: CASSPQDYHYEQYF.

The V gene is TRBV6-5, the J gene TRBJ1-1, with D possibly being TRBD1 (5 bases). Germline CDR1 and CDR2: MNHEY and SVGAGI. Trimming left V 4 bases short and J 3 bases short, with 18 bases between. The CDR3 is 16 amino acids. CDR3 sequence (DNA): TGTGCCAGCAGTTGGGGGATCCCGACAGCCTACACTGAAGCTTTCTTT. Amino acid sequence: CASSWGIPTAYTEAFF.

The genes are TRBV7-9 and TRBJ2-3; TRBD2 aligns across 14 bases. With 0 bases clipped from V and 10 bases from J, the junction kept 9 bases outside the gene matches. Germline CDR1 SEHNR, CDR2 FQNEAQ (reference sequence). CDR3 length: 17 residues. The CDR3 DNA follows: TGTGCCAGCAGCTTAGCGAAGGGACTAGCGGGAGAGGGGTCGCAGTATTTT. It translates to CASSLAKGLAGEGSQYF.

This clone turned up a few times. Here the CDR3 reads CASSPATVRYEQYF. The CDR3 DNA sequence: TGTGCCAGCAGCCCCGCAACAGTCCGCTACGAGCAGTACTTC. The J gene is TRBJ2-7, the V gene TRBV7-8; no firm D call. V dropped 5 bases and J dropped 3 bases, with 14 bases sitting between them. Germline V gives CDR1 SGHVS, CDR2 FQNEAQ. The CDR3 runs 14 residues.

Points on this clone: A read error may produce the germline difference seen at one junction end. The chain is built from TRBV4-1 and TRBJ1-2, with D hard to call. Germline-derived CDR1 and CDR2 are MGHRA and YSYEKL. The CDR3 runs 13 residues. CDR3 protein: CASSLHGGRSNSF. The CDR3 DNA reads TGCGCCAGCAGCCTCCACGGAGGACGGTCCAACAGCTTC.

The chain links TRBV13 to TRBJ1-2; possible D gene TRBD1, 6 bases. The germline gives CDR1 PRHDT, CDR2 FYEKMQ (reference sequence). With 5 bases removed from V and 8 bases from J, the gap between germline ends came to 18 bases. There are 14 residues in the CDR3. As DNA, the CDR3 is TGTGCCAGCAGCGTACAGGGACTCCCCGGGGGCTACACCTTC. Its translation: CASSVQGLPGGYTF.

The V and J genes are TRBV4-1 and TRBJ2-7; 8 bases are shared with TRBD1. This CDR3 has 18 residues. Germline trimming cut 1 base from V and 4 bases from J; bases unmatched to any gene: 15. Germline loops: CDR1 MGHRA, CDR2 YSYEKL. The CDR3: CASSQALQRTGISYEQYF. The CDR3 nucleotides read TGCGCCAGCAGCCAAGCGCTGCAACGGACAGGGATCTCATACGAGCAGTACTTC.

The chain combines TRBV27 with TRBJ1-2, with D maybe TRBD1 (6 bases). Germline V gene data show CDR1 as MNHEY and CDR2 as SMNVEV (reference sequence). V shed 5 bases and J shed 3 bases, with 16 bases lying between them. The CDR3 has 15 amino acids. The CDR3 reads CASSVNRVGDYGYTF. CDR3 in DNA: TGTGCCAGCAGTGTTAACAGGGTAGGGGACTATGGCTACACCTTC.

The chain carries TRBV7-9 and TRBJ2-5, with D perhaps being TRBD1 or TRBD2 (6 bases each). CDR3 size: 16 residues. Trimming removed 4 bases from V and 7 bases from J, with 22 bases in between. The germline gives CDR1 SEHNR, CDR2 FQNEAQ (reference sequence). CDR3 amino acids: CASSSTAGGQAGTQYF. In DNA, the CDR3 is TGTGCCAGCAGCTCAACAGCCGGGGGCCAGGCGGGGACCCAGTACTTC.

The chain employs TRBV27 and TRBJ2-1, with 8 bases identical to TRBD1. Losses at the gene ends were 7 bases for V and 6 bases for J; bases not matched to a gene: 14. The germline gives CDR1 MNHEY, CDR2 SMNVEV (reference sequence). CDR3 length: 16 amino acids. The chain's CDR3 is CASTPIETGDGNEQFF. CDR3 DNA sequence: TGTGCCAGCACCCCGATCGAGACAGGGGACGGCAATGAGCAGTTCTTC.

V usage is TRBV4-3 and J usage is TRBJ2-1; D is uncertain. CDR1 is LGHNA, CDR2 YSLEER, per germline. Trimming left V 1 base short and J 8 bases short, with 12 bases between. There are 14 residues in the CDR3. CDR3 loop: CASSQVISIYEQFF. The CDR3 coding sequence is TGCGCCAGCAGCCAAGTTATTTCCATTTATGAGCAGTTCTTC.

The J gene is TRBJ1-2, the V gene TRBV6-9; 9 bases match TRBD1. Trimming removed 11 bases from V and 1 base from J; junction bases left unmatched: 11. The germline gives CDR1 MNHGY, CDR2 SVAAGI. There are 15 residues in the CDR3. The CDR3 sequence: CAGPRQGGYNYGYTF. The DNA of the CDR3 is TGTGCCGGACCGAGACAGGGGGGGTATAACTATGGCTACACCTTC.

V is TRBV5-1 and J is TRBJ2-2, with 7 positions matching TRBD1. CDR3 length: 17 residues. Germline CDR1 reads SGHRS; CDR2 reads YFSETQ. Trimming removed 2 bases from V and 7 bases from J; junction bases left unmatched: 14. The CDR3 reads CASSLLTGQVHGGELFF. The CDR3 bases are TGCGCCAGCAGCTTATTGACAGGGCAAGTTCATGGCGGGGAGCTGTTTTTT.

The chain is built from TRBV27 and TRBJ1-1; no definite D call. Between the trimmed V and J ends, which lost 5 bases and 0 bases, there was a span of 13 bases. CDR3 length: 15 amino acids. The V gene's germline CDR1 is MNHEY and CDR2 SMNVEV (reference sequence). In nucleotides, the CDR3 is TGTGCCAGCAGTAGACTGGGAACTATGAACACTGAAGCTTTCTTT. The encoded protein is CASSRLGTMNTEAFF.

The CDR3 here is CASSPGTIRATEAFF. CDR3 nucleotide sequence: TGTGCCAGCTCACCAGGGACAATCCGGGCTACTGAAGCTTTCTTT. J is TRBJ1-1 and V is TRBV18, with D possibly matching TRBD1 (6 bases). V was clipped by 2 bases and J by 5 bases, with 15 bases between them. The germline CDR1 and CDR2 sequences are KGHSH and LQKENI. The CDR3 is 15 amino acids.

The chain joins TRBV13 to TRBJ1-2, with unresolved D. The germline V gene encodes CDR1 PRHDT and CDR2 FYEKMQ (reference sequence). V was cut by 5 bases and J by 6 bases, with 16 bases left in between. CDR3 length: 14 amino acids. CDR3 sequence reads: CASSEMTLADGYTF. The CDR3 DNA reads as TGTGCCAGCAGCGAAATGACGTTAGCGGATGGCTACACCTTC.

This chain connects TRBV19 to TRBJ2-1; no clear D gene. The germline V gene encodes CDR1 LNHDA and CDR2 SQIVND (reference sequence). V lost 8 bases and J 7 bases, leaving 12 bases between the germline ends. CDR3 length: 12 residues. CDR3 protein: CASADFSNEQFF. The CDR3 nucleotides read TGTGCCAGTGCAGACTTTTCAAATGAGCAGTTCTTC.

The chain carries TRBV5-4 and TRBJ1-5; 8 positions match TRBD1. The CDR3 contains 14 residues. Germline CDR1 and CDR2: SGHNT and YYREEE (reference sequence). V lost 5 bases to trimming and J lost 4 bases; unmatched junction nucleotides: 5. CDR3 protein: CASRDGTGNQPQHF. The CDR3 nucleotides are TGTGCCAGCAGGGACGGGACAGGAAATCAGCCCCAGCATTTT.